A single sample gave rise to the 23 T cell receptor beta chains below, sequenced in a study of OX40 agonist ivuxolimab in advanced cancers. The method was immunoSEQ multiplex PCR; TCRdb's version includes in-frame clones alone and lacks a portion of them. The table shows about 73,000 clones, with approximately 79% occurring only once. The sequenced sample was CD4+ or CD8+ T cells sorted from blood, obtained in a trial of the OX40 agonist ivuxolimab. The receptors were sampled from an adult with an advanced solid tumor such as melanoma, head and neck, liver or kidney cancer.

The chain links TRBV5-4 to TRBJ1-1; 9 bases line up with TRBD1. CDR1 SGHNT and CDR2 YYREEE come from the germline V gene (reference sequence). The CDR3 has 18 amino acids. V lost 4 bases and J lost 2; bases outside the gene matches: 15. CDR3 protein: CASSRTGAGSKANTEAFF. As DNA, the CDR3 is TGTGCCAGCAGCAGGACAGGGGCGGGCTCAAAGGCAAACACTGAAGCTTTCTTT.

The chain has TRBV19 and TRBJ2-5; 7 bases map to TRBD1. This CDR3 spans 19 amino acids. J gave up 7 bases and V 1 base, and 21 bases lay outside the gene matches. CDR1 is LNHDA and CDR2 is SQIVND in the germline V gene (reference sequence). CDR3 nucleotides: TGTGCCAGTAGTATAGGACTCTTTAAACCGGGACAGTCGGTGGGGACCCAGTACTTC. It yields the protein CASSIGLFKPGQSVGTQYF.

The chain recombines TRBV19 with TRBJ1-5; D gene uncertain. CDR1 and CDR2 from the germline V gene are LNHDA and SQIVND (reference sequence). The CDR3 extends over 13 amino acids. Trimming shortened V by 8 bases and J by 0 bases, and 8 bases separated the two germline ends. CDR3 residues: CASRVHSNQPQHF. In DNA, the CDR3 is TGTGCCAGTCGGGTCCATAGCAATCAGCCCCAGCATTTT.

The J gene is TRBJ1-5, the V gene TRBV6-6; D is perhaps TRBD1 (6 bases). The CDR3 runs to 12 residues. Germline values: CDR1 MNHNY, CDR2 SVGAGI (reference sequence). V was trimmed by 7 bases and J by 4 bases, leaving 8 bases between them. The CDR3 bases are TGTGCCAGCAACACAGGGAATCAGCCCCAGCATTTT. It specifies CASNTGNQPQHF.

This chain links TRBV6-5 with TRBJ2-3; D gene ambiguous. V was trimmed by 7 bases and J by 2 bases, leaving 13 bases between them. CDR3 size: 14 residues. Germline lookup yields CDR1 MNHEY and CDR2 SVGAGI. In DNA, the CDR3 is TGTGCCAGCACCCCAAGAAGGGTCACAGATACGCAGTATTTT. Translating gives CASTPRRVTDTQYF.

A few counts support this clone. V gene TRBV4-1 combines with J gene TRBJ1-1; D is undetermined. The V end lost 3 bases, the J end lost 1 base, and 12 bases lay between the germline ends. The CDR3 length is 15 residues. The germline gives CDR1 MGHRA, CDR2 YSYEKL. The CDR3 DNA reads as TGCGCCAGCAGCCACCTCGGCCAGCCGAACACTGAAGCTTTCTTT. Amino acid sequence: CASSHLGQPNTEAFF.

The chain recombines TRBV6-6 with TRBJ2-7, with a possible D match to TRBD2 (5 bases). The CDR3 covers 12 residues. V was trimmed by 6 bases and J by 2 bases, leaving 8 bases between them. Germline assignment: CDR1 MNHNY and CDR2 SVGAGI (reference sequence). CDR3 amino acids: CASSRLTYEQYF. As DNA, the CDR3 is TGTGCCAGCAGCCGACTAACCTACGAGCAGTACTTC.

A single count supports this clone. V is TRBV6-5 and J is TRBJ2-7; no reliable D call. CDR1 is MNHEY, CDR2 SVGAGI, per germline. The CDR3 totals 11 residues. V lost 2 bases, J lost 6 bases, and 5 bases lay in between. This chain's CDR3 is CASSYGPEQYF. DNA for the CDR3: TGTGCCAGCAGTTACGGACCCGAGCAGTACTTC.

The V gene is TRBV7-2, the J gene TRBJ2-7; no reliable D call. This CDR3 spans 12 amino acids. Germline loops: CDR1 SGHTA, CDR2 FQGNSA. Trimming left V 6 bases short and J 0 bases short, with 6 bases between. As DNA, the CDR3 is TGTGCCAGCAGTTTGAGCTCCTACGAGCAGTACTTC. The encoded protein is CASSLSSYEQYF.

The chain couples TRBV5-1 to TRBJ1-3, with TRBD1 as a possible D gene (6 bases). Trimming stripped 1 base from V and 4 bases from J, with 9 bases between. Germline-derived CDR1 and CDR2 are SGHRS and YFSETQ. The CDR3 sequence is 14 residues long. For the CDR3, the DNA is TGCGCCAGCAGCTTGACAGGGACGGGAAACACCATATATTTT. Translating it yields CASSLTGTGNTIYF.

The V call is TRBV4-2, the J call TRBJ1-4; D not resolved. There are 15 residues in the CDR3. V was cut by 2 bases and J by 0 bases, with 7 bases left in between. The germline gives CDR1 LGHNA, CDR2 YNFKEQ. CDR3 protein: CASSQSSTTNEKLFF. The CDR3 DNA follows: TGTGCCAGCAGCCAAAGTAGTACAACTAATGAAAAACTGTTTTTT.

The chain carries TRBV11-2 and TRBJ1-2, with TRBD1 matching 8 bases. This CDR3 region has 14 residues. V lost 4 bases and J lost 7; bases outside the gene matches: 8. Germline V lookup: CDR1 SGHAT, CDR2 FQNNGV. For the CDR3, the DNA is TGTGCCAGCAGCTCAGGAAGGACAGGGATTGGCTACACCTTC. Its protein product is CASSSGRTGIGYTF.

V and J are TRBV7-9 and TRBJ1-3; D not resolved. Germline CDR1 reads SEHNR; CDR2 reads FQNEAQ (reference sequence). This CDR3 has 14 amino acids. V gave up 2 bases and J gave up 4 bases, with 9 bases separating them. CDR3 DNA: TGTGCCAGCAGCTTATATGAAGGGGGAAACACCATATATTTT. It translates to CASSLYEGGNTIYF.

The V call is TRBV19, the J call TRBJ2-6; D possibly uses TRBD1 or TRBD2 (5 bases each). The CDR3 is 16 amino acids. V gave up 4 bases and J gave up 0 bases, with 10 bases separating them. Germline V gene data show CDR1 as LNHDA and CDR2 as SQIVND (reference sequence). The CDR3 DNA sequence: TGTGCCAGTAGTAGTGGGACCAACTCTGGGGCCAACGTCCTGACTTTC. Its translation is CASSSGTNSGANVLTF.

Note on this clone: The same CDR3 can be traced to other DNA sequences in this sample. This chain links TRBV5-1 with TRBJ1-1; 7 bases line up with TRBD1. V dropped 5 bases and J dropped 10; count of bases not matched to a gene: 11. The germline V gene has CDR1 SGHRS and CDR2 YFSETQ. This CDR3 spans 13 amino acids. CDR3 region: CASRTGEGRAAFF. The CDR3 DNA sequence: TGCGCCAGCAGAACAGGGGAGGGTCGCGCAGCTTTCTTT.

The CDR3 spells CASSLRRDNNQPQHF. The CDR3, as DNA: TGTGCCAGCAGTTTAAGAAGGGACAACAATCAGCCCCAGCATTTT. This chain uses TRBV27 with TRBJ1-5, with D tentatively TRBD1 (6 bases). Trimming pared 2 bases from V and 3 bases from J, leaving 11 bases between. The CDR3 extends over 15 amino acids. CDR1 MNHEY and CDR2 SMNVEV come from the germline V gene (reference sequence).

CDR3 loop: CASSPLTSGTADEQFF. CDR3 coding DNA: TGTGCCAGCTCACCACTTACTAGCGGAACGGCAGATGAGCAGTTCTTC. The rearrangement links TRBV18 to TRBJ2-1; 8 bases are a match to TRBD2. Germline V gene data show CDR1 as KGHSH and CDR2 as LQKENI. The CDR3 has 16 residues. The trim removed 1 base at V and 8 bases at J, leaving 10 bases unmatched.

This chain connects TRBV4-3 to TRBJ1-2, with D tentatively TRBD1 (6 bases). The CDR3 has 14 residues. Germline V lookup: CDR1 LGHNA, CDR2 YSLEER. V was cut by 1 base and J by 2 bases, with 8 bases left in between. CDR3: CASSQAQGNYGYTF. The CDR3 DNA follows: TGCGCCAGCAGCCAAGCACAGGGAAACTATGGCTACACCTTC.

The chain recombines TRBV5-1 with TRBJ2-5, with D possibly TRBD2 on 5 matching bases. The V end lost 4 bases, the J end lost 7 bases, and 17 bases lay between the germline ends. Germline V gene lookup returns CDR1 SGHRS and CDR2 YFSETQ. The CDR3 runs 14 residues. CDR3 amino acids: CASSEDWADLTQYF. Here the CDR3 DNA reads TGCGCCAGCAGCGAGGACTGGGCTGATCTGACCCAGTACTTC.

The chain has TRBV9 and TRBJ1-3; D unresolved. The CDR3 runs 15 residues. CDR1 and CDR2 (germline): SGDLS, YYNGEE. The ends were cut back, 0 bases at V and 4 bases at J, with 11 bases in the middle. CDR3 residues: CASSVAPGVGNTIYF. As DNA, the CDR3 is TGTGCCAGCAGCGTAGCCCCCGGGGTAGGAAACACCATATATTTT. Drawing the rest from reference TRBV9 and TRBJ1-3, the complete variable domain is DSGVTQTPKHLITATGQRVTLRCSPRSGDLSVYWYQQSLDQGLQFLIQYYNGEERAKGNILERFSAQQFPDLHSELNLSSLELGDSALYFCASSVAPGVGNTIYFGEGSWLTVV.

The V gene is TRBV30, the J gene TRBJ2-1; the D gene is possibly TRBD2 (6 bases). The CDR3 consists of 18 residues. Germline-derived CDR1 and CDR2 are GTSNPN and SVGIG (reference sequence). The germline V and J ends were trimmed by 2 bases and 1 base, with 21 bases remaining between them. CDR3 loop: CAWSIERVGGSSYNEQFF. The CDR3 coding sequence is TGTGCCTGGAGTATCGAACGAGTTGGGGGGTCTTCCTACAATGAGCAGTTCTTC. Supplemented by reference TRBV30 and TRBJ2-1, the full variable domain reads SQTIHQWPATLVQPVGSPLSLECTVEGTSNPNLYWYRQAAGRGLQLLFYSVGIGQISSEVPQNLSASRPQDRQFILSSKKLLLSDSGFYLCAWSIERVGGSSYNEQFFGPGTRLTVL.

The V and J genes are TRBV29-1 and TRBJ2-5; TRBD1 matches 12 bases. V gave up 3 bases and J gave up 5 bases; unmatched junction bases: 7. The CDR3 is 15 amino acids. Germline values: CDR1 SQVTM, CDR2 ANQGSEA. In DNA, the CDR3 is TGCAGCGTTGACCCGGGACAGGGGGCTGGGGAGACCCAGTACTTC. Its translation is CSVDPGQGAGETQYF.

The V gene is TRBV6-1, the J gene TRBJ1-5, with TRBD1 identical over 9 bases. Germline values: CDR1 MNHNS, CDR2 SASEGT. The CDR3 has 19 residues. V was clipped by 4 bases and J by 4 bases; unmatched bases: 17. CDR3 in amino acids: CASSALWGQGIGGNQPQHF. DNA for the CDR3: TGTGCCAGCAGTGCACTCTGGGGACAGGGTATCGGAGGGAATCAGCCCCAGCATTTT.